What follows are 15 T cell receptor beta chains derived from one specimen sequenced in a study of shared clonotypes between healthy human individuals. The data were produced by immunoSEQ multiplex PCR, yet TCRdb's version contains in-frame clones alone and is incomplete. The table has 300,000 to 350,000 clones, less than 85% seen once. Sequencing was performed on memory CD4+ T cells sorted from blood. This sample's subset: CD45RA-negative fraction. The receptors here all came from a man aged 25 to 45 in good health.

A note on this clone: Relative to the germline gene, one junction end is altered; a read error may explain this. This sequence joins TRBV19 and TRBJ2-1; 14 nucleotides line up with TRBD2. Germline CDR1 LNHDA, CDR2 SQIVND (reference sequence). There are 18 residues in the CDR3. The CDR3 here is CASTGQYGTSGSPNEQFF. The CDR3 coding sequence is TGTGCAAGTACAGGCCAGTACGGGACTAGCGGGAGCCCCAACGAGCAGTTCTTC. The whole variable domain, remainder taken from reference TRBV19 and TRBJ2-1, is DGGITQSPKYLFRKEGQNVTLSCEQNLNHDAMYWYRQDPGQGLRLIYYSQIVNDFQKGDIAEGYSVSREKKESFPLTVTSAQKNPTAFYLCASTGQYGTSGSPNEQFFGPGTRLTVL.

This chain joins TRBV11-2 and TRBJ1-2; 9 nucleotides align to TRBD1. V shed 5 bases, J shed 5 bases, and the junction held 15 bases outside the gene matches. CDR3 length: 17 amino acids. The germline gives CDR1 SGHAT, CDR2 FQNNGV. CDR3 protein: CASSPIRTGASRYGYTF. Here the CDR3 DNA reads TGTGCCAGCAGCCCGATCAGGACAGGGGCGAGCCGTTATGGCTACACCTTC.

The chain has TRBV6-5 and TRBJ2-1; 11 nucleotides align to TRBD2. The junction had 6 bases not matched to a gene; V was cut back by 1 base and J by 7 bases. This CDR3 is built from 16 residues. Germline loops: CDR1 MNHEY, CDR2 SVGAGI. The CDR3 bases are TGTGCCAGCAGTTACTTGCTAGCGGGAGGAGGGAATGAGCAGTTCTTC. Translation gives CASSYLLAGGGNEQFF.

V gene TRBV28 combines with J gene TRBJ2-5; 7 nucleotides agree with TRBD2. Trimming removed 5 bases from V and 5 bases from J; junction bases left unmatched: 11. This CDR3 contains 15 residues. Looked up from germline, CDR1 is MDHEN and CDR2 is SYDVKM. CDR3 sequence: CASSPTMGGMETQYF. The CDR3 DNA sequence: TGTGCCAGCAGTCCCACTATGGGAGGGATGGAGACCCAGTACTTC.

The chain has TRBV27 and TRBJ2-1; 9 bases agree with TRBD1. CDR1 and CDR2 from the germline V gene are MNHEY and SMNVEV (reference sequence). Trimming removed 0 bases from V and 8 bases from J; junction bases left unmatched: 5. This CDR3 is built from 15 residues. The DNA for the CDR3 is TGTGCCAGCAGTTTATCGTCGGGACAGGGCTATGAGCAGTTCTTC. As protein: CASSLSSGQGYEQFF.

V gene TRBV20-1 combines with J gene TRBJ2-7; TRBD1 might be the D (5 bases). Trimming removed 3 bases at V and 4 bases at J, with 7 bases between. Per germline, CDR1 DFQATT and CDR2 SNEGSKA (reference sequence). The CDR3 is 11 residues long. CDR3: CSASKGYEQYF. The DNA of the CDR3 is TGCAGTGCTAGCAAGGGGTACGAGCAGTACTTC.

The rearrangement links TRBV18 to TRBJ1-2, with unresolved D. The V end was cut by 2 bases, the J end by 2 bases, with 6 bases between. CDR1 KGHSH and CDR2 LQKENI come from the germline V gene. This CDR3 has 13 residues. The CDR3 region has the DNA TGTGCCAGCTCACCAGGGCAGAACTATGGCTACACCTTC. Residues: CASSPGQNYGYTF.

This clone was picked up a small number of times. The chain is built from TRBV21-1 and TRBJ2-7; the D call of TRBD1 is as the table states it, not checked on the DNA. TRBV21-1 is flagged as a pseudogene. CDR3 size: 15 residues. CDR3 in amino acids: CASSKLWDRFYEQYF. CDR3 coding DNA: TGTGCCAGCAGCAAATTATGGGACAGGTTTTACGAGCAGTACTTC.

The chain couples TRBV6-5 to TRBJ1-3; D is undetermined. CDR1 and CDR2 (germline): MNHEY, SVGAGI. Trimming took 0 bases from V and 0 from J, leaving 9 bases between them. The CDR3 sequence is 16 residues long. Written as DNA, the CDR3 is TGTGCCAGCAGTTACTCACTGACCTCCTCTGGAAACACCATATATTTT. Its protein product is CASSYSLTSSGNTIYF.

This clone was picked up one time. This chain uses TRBV7-9 with TRBJ2-5; the D gene is possibly TRBD1 (6 bases). The CDR3 has 15 residues. V lost 2 bases to trimming and J lost 2 bases, with 12 bases between them. Germline CDR1 and CDR2: SEHNR and FQNEAQ (reference sequence). CDR3: CASSLNSGVQETQYF. The DNA for the CDR3 is TGTGCCAGCAGCTTAAATTCAGGGGTTCAAGAGACCCAGTACTTC.

The chain has TRBV6-1 and TRBJ2-7; 10 bases agree with TRBD1. This CDR3 is built from 14 residues. CDR1 and CDR2 from the germline V gene are MNHNS and SASEGT. V lost 8 bases, J lost 7 bases, and 11 bases stayed unmatched. CDR3 protein: CASRLRDRGGEQYF. The CDR3 region has the DNA TGTGCCAGCCGACTCCGGGACAGGGGAGGGGAGCAGTACTTC.

The chain recombines TRBV5-2 with TRBJ1-2. TRBV5-2 is assigned pseudogene status. This CDR3 contains 15 residues. The CDR3 loop reads CASKGAVRKTYGYTF. CDR3 sequence (DNA): TGTGCCAGCAAAGGTGCAGTACGAAAGACCTATGGCTACACCTTC.

This clone was found a few times. This sample also contains other DNA sequences that code for the same CDR3. This chain connects TRBV5-1 to TRBJ2-4; D possibly uses TRBD1 or TRBD2 (6 bases each). Germline V CDR1 and CDR2: SGHRS, YFSETQ. Trimming removed 4 bases at V and 0 bases at J, with 11 bases between. The CDR3 runs to 15 residues. The CDR3 DNA reads as TGCGCCAGCAGCCCCGGGGGCTTAGCCAAAAACATTCAGTACTTC. Translated: CASSPGGLAKNIQYF.

On this clone itself: This may arise from a read error, as a much more abundant clone is one base away. This specimen includes other DNA sequences encoding the same CDR3. The chain combines TRBV11-2 with TRBJ2-1; TRBD2 matches 13 bases. This CDR3 region has 15 residues. The germline CDR1 and CDR2 sequences are SGHAT and FQNNGV. The trim removed 2 bases at V and 10 bases at J, leaving 5 bases unmatched. The CDR3 sequence is CASSLTSGGGGEQFF. The DNA of the CDR3 is TGTGCCAGCAGCTTAACTAGCGGGGGGGGCGGAGAGCAGTTCTTC.

J is TRBJ2-5 and V is TRBV2, with a tentative D call TRBD2 (5 bases). Trimming shortened V by 3 bases and J by 3 bases, and 8 bases separated the two germline ends. The germline gives CDR1 SNHLY, CDR2 FYNNEI. The CDR3 has 13 amino acids. Written as DNA, the CDR3 is TGTGCCAGCAGTGAGGACTTAAAAGAGACCCAGTACTTC. Its translation is CASSEDLKETQYF.